The 32 T cell receptor beta chains below come from one sample, sequenced in a study of response to subunit inactivated influenza vaccine. TCRdb re-analysed the RT-PCR reads in MiXCR, keeping a single row per CDR3 protein. The sample shows around 520,000 distinct CDR3 sequences, less than 30% of them seen only once. The material sequenced was CD4+ T cells sorted from PBMCs, taken less than 6 days after vaccination. The receptors come from a man between 50 and 59 years old who received an inactivated influenza vaccine.

This sequence joins TRBV20-1 and TRBJ1-1; D is ambiguous. V was trimmed by 5 bases and J by 0 bases, leaving 10 bases between them. The germline V gene encodes CDR1 DFQATT and CDR2 SNEGSKA (reference sequence). This CDR3 spans 13 amino acids. CDR3 sequence (DNA): TGCAGTGCTCAACAGACCCTGAACACTGAAGCTTTCTTT. It specifies CSAQQTLNTEAFF.

The chain links TRBV7-9 to TRBJ2-7; 11 bases align to TRBD1. Germline assignment: CDR1 SEHNR and CDR2 FQNEAQ (reference sequence). Germline trimming cut 5 bases from V and 6 bases from J; bases unmatched to any gene: 12. This CDR3 contains 16 residues. The CDR3 sequence is CASSTIRDRGFFEQYF. The CDR3 coding sequence is TGTGCCAGCAGCACTATCCGGGACAGGGGGTTTTTCGAGCAGTACTTC.

The V call is TRBV7-9, the J call TRBJ2-2, with TRBD1 as a possible D gene (6 bases). The CDR3 is 14 amino acids. Deletions cut 4 bases from V and 5 bases from J, with 11 bases between. Per germline, CDR1 SEHNR and CDR2 FQNEAQ (reference sequence). The CDR3 reads CASSSDSRTGELFF. CDR3 nucleotides: TGTGCCAGCAGCTCGGACAGTCGGACCGGGGAGCTGTTTTTT.

This chain uses TRBV28 with TRBJ1-4, with D tentatively TRBD1 (5 bases). Per germline, CDR1 MDHEN and CDR2 SYDVKM. CDR3 length equals 13 residues. Trimming removed 6 bases from V and 12 bases from J, with 17 bases in between. This CDR3 reads CASSKGLFQQLFF. The DNA for the CDR3 is TGTGCCAGCAGCAAGGGGCTTTTCCAGCAACTGTTTTTT.

The chain uses TRBV7-2 and TRBJ2-1; D gene uncertain. Trimming shortened V by 6 bases and J by 3 bases, and 12 bases separated the two germline ends. This CDR3 has 14 residues. Germline loops: CDR1 SGHTA, CDR2 FQGNSA. The CDR3, as DNA: TGTGCCAGCAGTTACACAGAACTCTACAATGAGCAGTTCTTC. Amino acids: CASSYTELYNEQFF.

This clonotype came up a few times. This chain uses TRBV6-2 or TRBV6-3 with TRBJ1-5; a weak D match, TRBD1 (6 bases). The V end lost 0 bases, the J end lost 0 bases, and 6 bases lay between the germline ends. Germline lookup yields CDR1 MNHEY and CDR2 SVGEGT. The CDR3 length is 15 residues. CDR3 loop: CASSYSGHSNQPQHF. CDR3 coding DNA: TGTGCCAGCAGTTACTCGGGACATAGCAATCAGCCCCAGCATTTT.

V is TRBV5-1 and J is TRBJ2-7, with 11 bases aligning to TRBD1. The germline gives CDR1 SGHRS, CDR2 YFSETQ. Germline trimming cut 0 bases from V and 0 bases from J; bases unmatched to any gene: 2. This CDR3 contains 16 residues. DNA of the CDR3: TGCGCCAGCAGCTTGGAGGGACAGGGGGTCTCCTACGAGCAGTACTTC. The encoded protein is CASSLEGQGVSYEQYF. Variable domain in full (rest from reference TRBV5-1 and TRBJ2-7): KAGVTQTPRYLIKTRGQQVTLSCSPISGHRSVSWYQQTPGQGLQFLFEYFSETQRNKGNFPGRFSGRQFSNSRSEMNVSTLELGDSALYLCASSLEGQGVSYEQYFGPGTRLTVT.

The gene calls are TRBV18 and TRBJ1-5; D gene ambiguous. Germline V gene data show CDR1 as KGHSH and CDR2 as LQKENI. This CDR3 has 15 amino acids. Trimming took 3 bases from V and 0 from J, leaving 9 bases between them. The CDR3 DNA sequence: TGTGCCAGCTCACCGATACAAGATAGCAATCAGCCCCAGCATTTT. Its translation is CASSPIQDSNQPQHF.

This clonotype was seen many times. The genes are TRBV20-1 and TRBJ2-7, with D perhaps matching TRBD2 (6 bases). Germline CDR1 DFQATT, CDR2 SNEGSKA (reference sequence). Trimming shortened V by 3 bases and J by 2 bases, and 14 bases separated the two germline ends. The CDR3 length is 14 residues. The CDR3 DNA reads TGCAGTGCTAGCCAGGACTACTCAACCTACGAGCAGTACTTC. As protein: CSASQDYSTYEQYF.

A few counts support this clonotype. This sequence joins TRBV20-1 and TRBJ2-5; 7 positions agree with TRBD2. CDR3 size: 15 residues. The germline V gene encodes CDR1 DFQATT and CDR2 SNEGSKA (reference sequence). V lost 0 bases, J lost 4 bases, and 8 bases stayed unmatched. The CDR3 reads CSARDGIAGSETQYF. The CDR3 coding sequence is TGCAGTGCTAGAGATGGGATAGCGGGTTCAGAGACCCAGTACTTC.

This chain links TRBV5-1 with TRBJ2-3; D is possibly TRBD2 (5 bases). Germline assignment: CDR1 SGHRS and CDR2 YFSETQ. CDR3 length: 16 amino acids. The germline V and J ends were trimmed by 6 bases and 5 bases, with 22 bases remaining between them. The CDR3 is CASTPGNPGTQDTQYF. CDR3 DNA sequence: TGCGCCAGCACGCCCGGGAACCCGGGCACACAAGATACGCAGTATTTT.

This clonotype appeared a few times. The chain has TRBV15 and TRBJ2-1; 9 bases align to TRBD2. CDR3 size: 15 residues. The trim removed 6 bases at V and 4 bases at J, leaving 7 bases unmatched. Per germline, CDR1 LNHNV and CDR2 YYDKDF (reference sequence). CDR3 amino acids: CATRRSSGVYNEQFF. The CDR3 nucleotides read TGTGCCACCAGGAGGTCTAGCGGGGTATACAATGAGCAGTTCTTC.

The sample holds a few counts of this clonotype. The CDR3 region has the DNA TGTGCCAGCAGCCCCTGGGTCAACCGTGAGCAGTTCTTC. It encodes CASSPWVNREQFF. The V gene is TRBV14, the J gene TRBJ2-1; D remains ambiguous. Trimming removed 4 bases from V and 9 bases from J, with 13 bases in between. Per the germline V gene, CDR1 is SGHDN and CDR2 is FVKESK. This CDR3 is built from 13 residues.

This clonotype was seen a handful of times. The chain couples TRBV20-1 to TRBJ1-1; D is ambiguous. V was cut by 5 bases and J by 4 bases, with 17 bases left in between. CDR1 is DFQATT and CDR2 is SNEGSKA in the germline V gene (reference sequence). There are 14 residues in the CDR3. DNA for the CDR3: TGCAGTGCTGGTGCCGGGGTGATGGGCACTGAAGCTTTCTTT. This encodes CSAGAGVMGTEAFF.

The sample holds a few counts of this clonotype. The rearrangement links TRBV5-1 to TRBJ2-1, with TRBD2 matching over 12 bases. CDR3 size: 18 residues. V shed 1 base and J 6 bases; nucleotides not matched to a gene: 11. Per germline, CDR1 SGHRS and CDR2 YFSETQ. CDR3 bases: TGCGCCAGCAGCTTGTCGGCTAGCGGGGGGGCCGATATCAATGAGCAGTTCTTC. Amino acids: CASSLSASGGADINEQFF.

The chain is built from TRBV4-1 and TRBJ2-3; 7 bases line up with TRBD2. The CDR3 consists of 16 residues. Trimming cost V 4 bases and J 0 bases; bases outside gene matches: 7. The germline V gene has CDR1 MGHRA and CDR2 YSYEKL. Here the CDR3 DNA reads TGCGCCAGCAGCCTCTCGGGGGGAACTAGCACAGATACGCAGTATTTT. It specifies CASSLSGGTSTDTQYF.

The genes are TRBV20-1 and TRBJ2-1; weak D call: TRBD2 (7 bases). V lost 4 bases and J 6 bases, leaving 19 bases between the germline ends. Germline CDR1 reads DFQATT; CDR2 reads SNEGSKA (reference sequence). The CDR3 runs to 15 residues. CDR3 loop: CSANFGGGGPNEQFF. CDR3 coding DNA: TGCAGTGCTAACTTTGGCGGGGGCGGACCCAATGAGCAGTTCTTC.

The chain links TRBV10-1 to TRBJ1-5; D perhaps matches TRBD1 (5 bases). V dropped 2 bases and J dropped 2 bases, with 10 bases sitting between them. This CDR3 is built from 15 residues. The germline V gene has CDR1 WNHNN and CDR2 SYGVQD (reference sequence). CDR3 bases: TGCGCCAGCAGTGAGGGGGGACCAGGCAATCAGCCCCAGCATTTT. Translation gives CASSEGGPGNQPQHF.

CDR3 in amino acids: CASSQDPSGRARDTQYF. For the CDR3, the DNA is TGTGCCAGCAGCCAAGATCCGAGCGGGAGGGCCCGAGATACGCAGTATTTT. The J gene is TRBJ2-3, the V gene TRBV14; TRBD2 matches 10 bases. Germline V lookup: CDR1 SGHDN, CDR2 FVKESK. The CDR3 is 17 residues long. V shed 0 bases, J shed 5 bases, and the junction held 8 bases outside the gene matches. Complete variable domain (other parts from reference TRBV14 and TRBJ2-3): EAGVTQFPSHSVIEKGQTVTLRCDPISGHDNLYWYRRVMGKEIKFLLHFVKESKQDESGMPNNRFLAERTGGTYSTLKVQPAELEDSGVYFCASSQDPSGRARDTQYFGPGTRLTVL.

This clonotype has a handful of counts. The V and J genes are TRBV20-1 and TRBJ1-1; TRBD1 matches 8 bases. The CDR3 runs 13 residues. With V trimmed by 5 bases and J by 2 bases, 4 bases remained unmatched. The germline V gene encodes CDR1 DFQATT and CDR2 SNEGSKA (reference sequence). CDR3 coding DNA: TGCAGTGCTCAGGGGGCGAGTAACACTGAAGCTTTCTTT. Translated: CSAQGASNTEAFF.

This clonotype appeared many times. The chain recombines TRBV5-1 with TRBJ2-1; 7 nucleotides agree with TRBD1. The CDR3 consists of 15 residues. Unmatched junction bases numbered 10, after V lost 4 bases and J lost 6 bases. Germline V lookup: CDR1 SGHRS, CDR2 YFSETQ. As DNA, the CDR3 is TGCGCCAGCAGCCCCCGGACAGGTGCGGCCAATGAGCAGTTCTTC. Protein sequence: CASSPRTGAANEQFF.

This rearrangement joins TRBV7-9 to TRBJ1-5; a possible D gene is TRBD1 (5 bases). V was pared by 4 bases and J by 6 bases, with 10 bases between. The CDR3 loop spans 13 amino acids. CDR1 is SEHNR, CDR2 FQNEAQ, per germline (reference sequence). For the CDR3, the DNA is TGTGCCAGCAGCTACGACAGCCCTCAGCCCCAGCATTTT. Its protein is CASSYDSPQPQHF.

This sequence joins TRBV5-1 and TRBJ2-2; unclear D gene. From germline, CDR1 is SGHRS and CDR2 YFSETQ. Trimming took 8 bases from V and 0 from J, leaving 11 bases between them. The CDR3 loop spans 14 amino acids. The CDR3 region is CASTDLSNTGELFF. The CDR3, as DNA: TGCGCCAGTACCGACTTATCGAACACCGGGGAGCTGTTTTTT.

This clonotype showed up just a few times. The gene calls are TRBV29-1 and TRBJ2-3, with TRBD2 matching over 10 bases. Germline CDR1 is SQVTM and CDR2 is ANQGSEA. The CDR3 runs to 15 residues. Unmatched junction bases numbered 7, after V lost 3 bases and J lost 4 bases. The CDR3 nucleotides read TGCAGCGTTGACCGCCTAGCGGGAGTATCAGATACGCAGTATTTT. It encodes CSVDRLAGVSDTQYF.

This clonotype was seen only a few times. CDR3 residues: CASSLEGSSYNSPLHF. DNA of the CDR3: TGCGCCAGCAGCTTGGAAGGGAGCTCCTATAATTCACCCCTCCACTTT. The rearrangement uses TRBV5-1 and TRBJ1-6; D unclear. V lost 0 bases to trimming and J lost 0 bases, with 7 bases between them. Germline loops: CDR1 SGHRS, CDR2 YFSETQ. This CDR3 contains 16 residues.

A few counts support this clonotype. The CDR3 here is CASSPGGQGNSPLHF. The CDR3 region has the DNA TGTGCCAGCAGCCCCGGGGGACAGGGGAATTCACCCCTCCACTTT. This chain joins TRBV3-1 and TRBJ1-6; 10 nucleotides line up with TRBD1. The length of the CDR3 is 15 residues. The germline CDR1 and CDR2 sequences are LGHDT and YNNKEL (reference sequence). The J segment lost 7 bases and the V segment lost 4 bases, leaving 4 bases of the junction unmatched.

This clonotype was recorded many times. The chain recombines TRBV5-1 with TRBJ2-3; 7 bases line up with TRBD2. Germline V CDR1 and CDR2: SGHRS, YFSETQ. V gave up 4 bases and J gave up 4 bases; unmatched junction bases: 3. The CDR3 loop spans 13 amino acids. The CDR3: CASSSRGADTQYF. In DNA, the CDR3 is TGCGCCAGCAGCAGCCGGGGGGCAGATACGCAGTATTTT.

CDR3 in amino acids: CASSQVRGGLNKNIQYF. In DNA form, the CDR3 reads TGCGCCAGCAGCCAAGTACGGGGGGGCCTAAACAAAAACATTCAGTACTTC. This sequence joins TRBV4-3 and TRBJ2-4; 8 bases agree with TRBD2. The V gene's germline CDR1 is LGHNA and CDR2 YSLEER. The CDR3 totals 17 residues. After removal of 1 base from V and 3 bases from J, the junction contained 8 bases not matched to a gene.

This rearrangement joins TRBV27 to TRBJ2-1, with D perhaps being TRBD1 or TRBD2 (5 bases each). Trimming took 8 bases from V and 12 from J, leaving 14 bases between them. CDR1 MNHEY and CDR2 SMNVEV come from the germline V gene (reference sequence). The CDR3 spans 11 residues. The DNA of the CDR3 is TGTGCCAGCGCGAGGGGTCCCCGGCAGTTCTTC. It translates to CASARGPRQFF.

The chain employs TRBV30 and TRBJ2-5, with 9 bases lining up with TRBD2. Per germline, CDR1 GTSNPN and CDR2 SVGIG (reference sequence). CDR3 length: 12 amino acids. The CDR3, as DNA: TGTGCGCGGGAGGGCTGGGGAGAGACCCAGTACTTC. Its translation is CAREGWGETQYF. The entire variable domain, with the rest obtained from reference TRBV30 and TRBJ2-5, is as follows: SQTIHQWPATLVQPVGSPLSLECTVEGTSNPNLYWYRQAAGRGLQLLFYSVGIGQISSEVPQNLSASRPQDRQFILSSKKLLLSDSGFYLCAREGWGETQYFGPGTRLLVL.

The chain joins TRBV18 to TRBJ2-7; 8 nucleotides line up with TRBD1. The trim removed 6 bases at V and 3 bases at J, leaving 13 bases unmatched. CDR1 and CDR2 from the germline V gene are KGHSH and LQKENI. The CDR3 spans 16 residues. Written as DNA, the CDR3 is TGTGCCAGCTCGCAATCTCCGGGACAGGTTAACTACGAGCAGTACTTC. This translates into CASSQSPGQVNYEQYF.

The J gene is TRBJ1-6, the V gene TRBV19; D not certain. Germline assignment: CDR1 LNHDA and CDR2 SQIVND (reference sequence). The CDR3 loop spans 14 amino acids. Trimming shortened V by 6 bases and J by 5 bases, and 11 bases separated the two germline ends. CDR3 sequence: CASRWTGDNSPLHF. For the CDR3, the DNA is TGTGCCAGTAGGTGGACGGGAGATAATTCACCCCTCCACTTT.